The present entry profiles one TCR beta chain with its context. Antigen unknown. This record comes from a study of blood T cells in healthy people across ages. General observations from the study: Underestimates were what the diversity estimates from one million T cells were considered to be.

The draw of peripheral blood yielded roughly 9.4 milliliters from each donor. Trimming pared 4 bases from V and 4 bases from J, leaving 19 bases between. This CDR3 is 16 amino acids long. CDR1 and CDR2 (germline): ENHRY, SYGVKD. A J-beta primer mix and a sample-barcoded 5' primer were used in a second PCR of roughly 7 to 12 cycles. MiXCR was run by TCRdb on the 5' RACE reads, yielding one entry per CDR3 protein. The repertoire consists of 1.5 million to 2 million distinct CDR3 sequences, with about 49% occurring once and the leading ten covering less than 2.5%. This rearrangement joins TRBV10-3 to TRBJ1-1, with D perhaps matching TRBD1 (6 bases). Sequencing was performed on blood. This sequence originates from a woman between 40 and 50 years old in good health. The CDR3 nucleotides read TGTGCCATCAGTGCGGGGAACACAGGGTTAGGCACTGAAGCTTTCTTT. It specifies CAISAGNTGLGTEAFF.